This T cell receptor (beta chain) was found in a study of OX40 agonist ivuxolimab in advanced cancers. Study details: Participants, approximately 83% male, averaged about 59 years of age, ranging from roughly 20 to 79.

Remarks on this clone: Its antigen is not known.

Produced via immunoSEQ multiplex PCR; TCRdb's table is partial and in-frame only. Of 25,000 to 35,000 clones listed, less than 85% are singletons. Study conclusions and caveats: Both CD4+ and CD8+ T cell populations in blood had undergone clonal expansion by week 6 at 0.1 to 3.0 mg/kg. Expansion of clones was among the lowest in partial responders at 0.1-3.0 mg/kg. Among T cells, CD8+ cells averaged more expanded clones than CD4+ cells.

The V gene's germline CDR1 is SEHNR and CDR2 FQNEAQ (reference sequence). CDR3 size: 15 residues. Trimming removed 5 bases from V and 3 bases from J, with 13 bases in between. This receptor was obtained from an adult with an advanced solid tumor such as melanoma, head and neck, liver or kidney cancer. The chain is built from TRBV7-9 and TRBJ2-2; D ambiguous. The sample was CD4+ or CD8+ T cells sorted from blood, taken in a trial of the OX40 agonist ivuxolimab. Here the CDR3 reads CASSIGWADTGELFF. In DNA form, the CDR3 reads TGTGCCAGCAGCATAGGGTGGGCGGACACCGGGGAGCTGTTTTTT. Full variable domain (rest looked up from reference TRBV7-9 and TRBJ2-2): DTGVSQNPRHKITKRGQNVTFRCDPISEHNRLYWYRQTLGQGPEFLTYFQNEAQLEKSRLLSDRFSAERPKGSFSTLEIQRTEQGDSAMYLCASSIGWADTGELFFGEGSRLTVL.